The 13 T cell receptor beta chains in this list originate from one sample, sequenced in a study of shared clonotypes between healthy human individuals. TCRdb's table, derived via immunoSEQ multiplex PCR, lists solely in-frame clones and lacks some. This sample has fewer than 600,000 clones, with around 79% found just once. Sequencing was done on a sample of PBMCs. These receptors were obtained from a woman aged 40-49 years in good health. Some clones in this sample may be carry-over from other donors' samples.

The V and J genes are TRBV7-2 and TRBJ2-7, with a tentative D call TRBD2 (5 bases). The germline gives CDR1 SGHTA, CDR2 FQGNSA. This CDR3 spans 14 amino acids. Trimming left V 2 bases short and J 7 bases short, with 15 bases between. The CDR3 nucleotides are TGTGCCAGCAGCTTAATGGTAGGAACGGGAGAGCAGTACTTC. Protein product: CASSLMVGTGEQYF.

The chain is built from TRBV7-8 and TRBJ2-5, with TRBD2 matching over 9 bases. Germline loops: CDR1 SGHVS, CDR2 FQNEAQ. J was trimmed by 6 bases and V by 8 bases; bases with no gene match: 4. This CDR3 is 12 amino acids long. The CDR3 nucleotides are TGTGCCAGCTCTAGCGGGACTAAGACCCAGTACTTC. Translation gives CASSSGTKTQYF.

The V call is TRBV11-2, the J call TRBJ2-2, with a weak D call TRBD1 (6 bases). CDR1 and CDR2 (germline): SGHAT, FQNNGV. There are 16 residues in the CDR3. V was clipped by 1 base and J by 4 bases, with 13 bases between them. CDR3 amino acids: CASSLVPVRGTGELFF. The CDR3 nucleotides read TGTGCCAGCAGCTTAGTCCCAGTCAGGGGCACCGGGGAGCTGTTTTTT.

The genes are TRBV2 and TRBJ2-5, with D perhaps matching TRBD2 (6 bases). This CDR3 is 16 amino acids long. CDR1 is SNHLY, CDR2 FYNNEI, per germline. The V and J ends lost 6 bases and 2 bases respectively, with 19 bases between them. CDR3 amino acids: CASSPPRASGQETQYF. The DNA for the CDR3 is TGTGCCAGCAGCCCTCCCCGTGCCAGCGGGCAAGAGACCCAGTACTTC.

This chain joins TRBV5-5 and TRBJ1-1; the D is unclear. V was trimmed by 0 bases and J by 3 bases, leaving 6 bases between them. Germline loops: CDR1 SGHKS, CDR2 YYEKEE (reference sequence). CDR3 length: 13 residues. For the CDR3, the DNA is TGTGCCAGCAGCTTGGTCAGTTACACTGAAGCTTTCTTT. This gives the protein CASSLVSYTEAFF. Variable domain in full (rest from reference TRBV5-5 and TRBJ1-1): DAGVTQSPTHLIKTRGQQVTLRCSPISGHKSVSWYQQVLGQGPQFIFQYYEKEERGRGNFPDRFSARQFPNYSSELNVNALLLGDSALYLCASSLVSYTEAFFGQGTRLTVV.

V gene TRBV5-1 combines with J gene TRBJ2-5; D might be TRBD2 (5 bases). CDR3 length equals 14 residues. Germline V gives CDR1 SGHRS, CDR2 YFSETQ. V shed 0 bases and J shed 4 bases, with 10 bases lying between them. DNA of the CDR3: TGCGCCAGCAGCTTGGATACTAGTGGAGAGACCCAGTACTTC. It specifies CASSLDTSGETQYF.

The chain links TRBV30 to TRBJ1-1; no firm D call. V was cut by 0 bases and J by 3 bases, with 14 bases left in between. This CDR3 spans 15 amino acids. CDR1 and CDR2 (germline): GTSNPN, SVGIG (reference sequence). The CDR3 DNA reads TGTGCCTGGAGTGTACGCCCCACTTCTTACACTGAAGCTTTCTTT. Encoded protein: CAWSVRPTSYTEAFF. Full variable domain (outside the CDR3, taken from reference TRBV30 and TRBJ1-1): SQTIHQWPATLVQPVGSPLSLECTVEGTSNPNLYWYRQAAGRGLQLLFYSVGIGQISSEVPQNLSASRPQDRQFILSSKKLLLSDSGFYLCAWSVRPTSYTEAFFGQGTRLTVV.

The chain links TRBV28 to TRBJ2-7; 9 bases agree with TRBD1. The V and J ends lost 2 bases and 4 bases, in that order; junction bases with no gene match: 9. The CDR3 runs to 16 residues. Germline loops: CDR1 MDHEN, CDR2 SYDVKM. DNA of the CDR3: TGTGCCAGCAGTTTAGGAAGGGGACAGGGTATTTACGAGCAGTACTTC. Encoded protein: CASSLGRGQGIYEQYF.

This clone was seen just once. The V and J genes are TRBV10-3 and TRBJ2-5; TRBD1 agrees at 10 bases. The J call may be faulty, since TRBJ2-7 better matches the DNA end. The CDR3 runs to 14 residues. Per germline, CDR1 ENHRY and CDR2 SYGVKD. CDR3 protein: CAIRRTGGSYEQYF. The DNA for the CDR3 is TGTGCCATCAGGAGGACAGGGGGCTCCTACGAGCAGTACTTC.

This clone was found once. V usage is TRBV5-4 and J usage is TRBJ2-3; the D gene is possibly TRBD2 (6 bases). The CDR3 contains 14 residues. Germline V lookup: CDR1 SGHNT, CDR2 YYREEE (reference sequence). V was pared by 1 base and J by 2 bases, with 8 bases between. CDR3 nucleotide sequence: TGTGCCAGCAGCTTGACGGGAGTCACAGATACGCAGTATTTT. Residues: CASSLTGVTDTQYF.

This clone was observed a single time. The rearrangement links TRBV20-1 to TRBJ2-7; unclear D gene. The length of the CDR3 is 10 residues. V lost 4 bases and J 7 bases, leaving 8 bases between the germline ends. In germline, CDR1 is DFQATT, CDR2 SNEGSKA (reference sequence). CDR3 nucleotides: TGCAGTGCTACCCGAGAAGAGCAGTACTTC. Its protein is CSATREEQYF.

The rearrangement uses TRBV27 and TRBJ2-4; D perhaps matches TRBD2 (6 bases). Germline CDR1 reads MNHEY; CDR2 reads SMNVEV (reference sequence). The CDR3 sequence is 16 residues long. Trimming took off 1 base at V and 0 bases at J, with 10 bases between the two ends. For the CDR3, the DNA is TGTGCCAGCAGTTTATACGGGGGATCAGCCAAAAACATTCAGTACTTC. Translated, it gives CASSLYGGSAKNIQYF.

CDR3 protein: CASNGAGDEQYF. The CDR3 DNA reads as TGCGCCAGCAATGGAGCGGGAGATGAGCAGTACTTC. The rearrangement uses TRBV5-1 and TRBJ2-7; 8 bases agree with TRBD2. J gave up 7 bases and V 6 bases, and 6 bases lay outside the gene matches. CDR1 and CDR2 from the germline V gene are SGHRS and YFSETQ. The CDR3 has 12 amino acids.